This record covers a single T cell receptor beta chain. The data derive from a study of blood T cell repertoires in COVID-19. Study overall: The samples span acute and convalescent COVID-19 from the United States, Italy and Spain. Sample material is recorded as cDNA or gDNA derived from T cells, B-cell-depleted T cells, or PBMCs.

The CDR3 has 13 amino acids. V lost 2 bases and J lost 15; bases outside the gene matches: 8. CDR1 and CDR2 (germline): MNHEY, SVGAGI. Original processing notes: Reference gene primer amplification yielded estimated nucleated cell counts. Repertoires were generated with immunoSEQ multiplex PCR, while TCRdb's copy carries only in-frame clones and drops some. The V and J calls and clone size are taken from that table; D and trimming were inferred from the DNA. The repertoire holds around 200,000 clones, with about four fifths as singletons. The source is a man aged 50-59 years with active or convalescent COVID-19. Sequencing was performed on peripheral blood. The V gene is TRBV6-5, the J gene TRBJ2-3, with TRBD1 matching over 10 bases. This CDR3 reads CASSYPGQGEYYF. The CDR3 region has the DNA TGTGCCAGCAGTTACCCCGGACAGGGGGAATACTATTTT.